A selection of T cell receptor beta chains follows, all from one sample in a study of blood T cell repertoires in COVID-19. Assay: immunoSEQ multiplex PCR; the TCRdb copy retains only in-frame clones and omits some. The sample lists around 330,000 clones; approximately 87% were seen once. Sequenced input: peripheral blood. These receptors all come from a woman aged 45 to 65 with active or convalescent COVID-19. CDR3s include the opening cysteine and the closing phenylalanine or tryptophan. The order of the fields is V gene, J gene, clone size, D gene, CDR3 protein, CDR3 DNA. The D gene is left open where the match is weak. The listing skips clone size in some rows; elsewhere it reads once, few, many or a size class.

TRBV23-1	TRBJ1-5	NA	NA	CASPSAVLSNQPQHF	TGCGCCAGCCCCTCGGCGGTTCTTAGCAATCAGCCCCAGCATTTT
TRBV11-3	TRBJ2-2	NA	NA	CASSLGAGGLTNTGELFF	TGTGCCAGCAGCTTAGGGGCAGGGGGGTTGACGAACACCGGGGAGCTGTTTTTT
TRBV24-1	TRBJ2-3	NA	TRBD2	CATSDRASGSRSLPVWTDTQYF	TGTGCCACCAGTGATAGGGCTAGCGGGAGTCGATCTTTGCCGGTTTGGACAGATACGCAGTATTTT
TRBV12-3/TRBV12-4	TRBJ2-7	NA	NA	CASSPGGDREQYF	TGTGCCAGCAGCCCCGGAGGGGATCGCGAGCAGTACTTC
TRBV11-3	TRBJ2-7	NA	TRBD1	CASSRGQGAHEQYF	TGTGCCAGCAGCCGGGGACAGGGAGCCCACGAGCAGTACTTC
TRBV9	TRBJ2-5	NA	NA	CASSVGGGRPSETQYF	TGTGCCAGCAGCGTAGGGGGCGGTAGGCCGTCAGAGACCCAGTACTTC
TRBV11-1	TRBJ2-5	NA	NA	CASSRRDTNQETQYF	TGTGCCAGCAGCCGCAGGGACACAAACCAAGAGACCCAGTACTTC
TRBV9	TRBJ1-6	once	NA	CASSVEDSSYNSPLHF	TGTGCCAGCAGCGTAGAGGACAGCTCCTATAATTCACCCCTCCACTTT
TRBV19	TRBJ1-5	NA	TRBD1	CASSIKGQGNSNQPQHF	TGTGCCAGTAGTATCAAGGGACAGGGAAATAGCAATCAGCCCCAGCATTTT
TRBV10-3	TRBJ2-2	NA	TRBD2	CATRTSGDNTGELFF	TGTGCCACCAGGACTAGCGGGGATAACACCGGGGAGCTGTTTTTT
TRBV2	TRBJ1-5	NA	TRBD1	CASNDDRGGNQPQHF	TGTGCCAGCAATGACGACAGGGGGGGCAATCAGCCCCAGCATTTT
TRBV6-2/TRBV6-3	TRBJ2-1	NA	TRBD2	CASSSPGLAGRAEQFF	TGTGCCAGCAGTTCGCCGGGACTAGCGGGTAGGGCTGAGCAGTTCTTC
TRBV6-1	TRBJ1-3	NA	NA	CASSELDWFAFQRGNTIYF	TGTGCCAGCAGTGAACTGGATTGGTTCGCTTTCCAGCGGGGAAACACCATATATTTT
TRBV7-2	TRBJ1-3	NA	NA	CASSRGGSPASGNTIYF	TGTGCCAGCAGCAGGGGGGGCTCTCCGGCGTCTGGAAACACCATATATTTT
TRBV29-1	TRBJ2-3	NA	NA	CSVGAGSWDTQYF	TGCAGCGTTGGAGCAGGGTCTTGGGATACGCAGTATTTT
TRBV5-1	TRBJ1-1	NA	TRBD1	CASSLVGTGGILAQANTEAFF	TGCGCCAGCAGCTTGGTGGGGACAGGGGGCATACTTGCTCAGGCGAACACTGAAGCTTTCTTT
TRBV7-9	TRBJ1-2	once	TRBD1	CASSLLGQGLEGDGYTF	TGTGCCAGCAGCTTATTGGGACAGGGACTCGAAGGGGATGGCTACACCTTC
TRBV11-2	TRBJ2-3	NA	NA	CASSPGGTDTQYF	TGTGCCAGCAGCCCGGGAGGCACAGATACGCAGTATTTT
TRBV19	TRBJ1-6	NA	NA	CASSLDTINSPLHF	TGTGCCAGTAGCCTGGACACGATTAATTCACCCCTCCACTTT
TRBV5-1	TRBJ2-1	NA	TRBD2	CASGGSSGGNEQFF	TGCGCCAGCGGGGGCTCTAGCGGGGGCAATGAGCAGTTCTTC
TRBV7-2	TRBJ2-3	once	TRBD2	CASSLVTSGGGDTQYF	TGTGCCAGCAGCTTAGTCACTAGCGGAGGGGGAGATACGCAGTATTTT
TRBV7-9	TRBJ1-1	NA	TRBD1	CASSLLLRQGRTEAFF	TGTGCCAGCAGCTTATTGCTTCGACAGGGGAGAACTGAAGCTTTCTTT
TRBV5-1	TRBJ1-2	NA	NA	CASSQKETSYGYTF	TGCGCCAGCAGCCAGAAGGAGACCTCCTATGGCTACACCTTC
TRBV7-9	TRBJ2-1	NA	NA	CASSLSRAGSEQFF	TGTGCCAGCAGCTTAAGTCGTGCGGGTTCTGAGCAGTTCTTC
TRBV19	TRBJ2-7	NA	NA	CASSTSGGAPYEQYF	TGTGCCAGTAGTACGTCTGGGGGCGCACCCTACGAGCAGTACTTC
TRBV4-3	TRBJ2-2	NA	NA	CASSQALVSPSGLFF	TGCGCCAGCAGCCAGGCCTTGGTCTCCCCCTCAGGGCTGTTTTTT
TRBV27	TRBJ2-7	few	TRBD1	CASSQGTGGSYEQYF	TGTGCCAGCAGTCAGGGGACAGGGGGCTCCTACGAGCAGTACTTC
TRBV29-1	TRBJ2-3	NA	NA	CSVERSTDTQYF	TGCAGCGTTGAACGGAGTACAGATACGCAGTATTTT
TRBV6-5	TRBJ2-6	once	NA	CASSQGNSGANVLTF	TGTGCCAGCAGCCAGGGAAACTCTGGGGCCAACGTCCTGACTTTC
TRBV15	TRBJ2-5	NA	TRBD2	CATSRHRLAGGETQYF	TGTGCCACCAGCAGACATCGACTAGCGGGAGGTGAGACCCAGTACTTC
TRBV7-3	TRBJ1-2	NA	NA	CASRVPGRRGYTF	TGTGCCAGCCGCGTCCCCGGGAGAAGGGGCTACACCTTC
TRBV19	TRBJ2-2	NA	NA	CASSIVRDTGELFF	TGTGCCAGTAGTATAGTCCGGGACACCGGGGAGCTGTTTTTT
TRBV6-6	TRBJ2-7	NA	NA	CASSYSAGGLFHEQYF	TGTGCCAGCAGTTACTCGGCCGGGGGACTCTTCCACGAGCAGTACTTC
TRBV28	TRBJ2-2	NA	NA	CASKSPGGGELFF	TGTGCCAGCAAGAGCCCCGGGGGCGGGGAGCTGTTTTTT